This T cell receptor (beta chain) originates from a study of shared clonotypes between healthy human individuals. Study-level points and caveats: The researchers took only blood, and tissue repertoires probably look different.

Trimming took off 3 bases at V and 2 bases at J, with 8 bases between the two ends. This CDR3 is built from 13 residues. Per germline, CDR1 SEHNR and CDR2 FQNEAQ (reference sequence). Replicate sorted-subset PCRs were loaded with 150 to 250 ng DNA, 31,000 or so T cell genomes. Assay: immunoSEQ multiplex PCR; the TCRdb copy retains only in-frame clones and omits some. The sample consists of approximately 240,000 clones, 50% to 80% of them appearing once. On this clone: Its specificity is unknown.

Sequencing used memory CD4+ T cells sorted from blood. Subset indicated: CD45RA-negative fraction. This TCR was sampled from a man aged 30 to 45 in good health. The chain carries TRBV7-9 and TRBJ2-7, with D possibly TRBD1 on 5 matching bases. This CDR3 reads CASSLDIAYEQYF. Written as DNA, the CDR3 is TGTGCCAGCAGCTTGGACATCGCCTACGAGCAGTACTTC.